These 32 T cell receptor beta chains were sequenced from one sample in a study of control samples from healthy donors and cancer patients. Libraries were prepared by immunoSEQ multiplex PCR; TCRdb keeps only in-frame clonotypes and omits some of them. The table has under 150,000 clones, roughly 89% seen once. Sequencing input: blood. Receptors originate from a man aged 25 to 45 in good health.

This chain joins TRBV9 and TRBJ2-3; TRBD1 aligns across 7 bases. In germline, CDR1 is SGDLS, CDR2 YYNGEE. V gave up 3 bases and J gave up 5 bases; unmatched junction bases: 6. The CDR3 totals 14 residues. The CDR3 region is CASSGQNRGDTQYF. For the CDR3, the DNA is TGTGCCAGCAGCGGCCAGAACAGGGGAGATACGCAGTATTTT.

This rearrangement joins TRBV14 to TRBJ1-3; D remains ambiguous. In germline, CDR1 is SGHDN, CDR2 FVKESK. V lost 1 base, J lost 7 bases, and 11 bases lay in between. This CDR3 contains 14 residues. The CDR3 loop reads CASSQGREPNTIYF. The CDR3 DNA reads TGTGCCAGCAGCCAAGGAAGGGAACCGAACACCATATATTTT.

The CDR3 nucleotides are TGTGCCAGCAGCTGGACTAGCGGGGGTTACTCCACAGATACGCAGTATTTT. As protein: CASSWTSGGYSTDTQYF. The chain couples TRBV2 to TRBJ2-3, with 13 bases matching TRBD2. CDR1 SNHLY and CDR2 FYNNEI come from the germline V gene. J gave up 2 bases and V 6 bases, and 8 bases lay outside the gene matches. The CDR3 length is 17 residues. The whole variable domain, filled in from reference TRBV2 and TRBJ2-3, reads EPEVTQTPSHQVTQMGQEVILRCVPISNHLYFYWYRQILGQKVEFLVSFYNNEISEKSEIFDDQFSVERPDGSNFTLKIRSTKLEDSAMYFCASSWTSGGYSTDTQYFGPGTRLTVL.

In DNA form, the CDR3 reads TGTGCCAGCAGCCGGGACAGAACCTACGAGCAGTACTTC. Translated, it gives CASSRDRTYEQYF. The chain is built from TRBV7-8 and TRBJ2-7; 7 bases fit TRBD1. CDR1 is SGHVS and CDR2 is FQNEAQ in the germline V gene. Germline trimming cut 5 bases from V and 2 bases from J; bases unmatched to any gene: 3. The CDR3 sequence is 13 residues long.

The chain combines TRBV30 with TRBJ2-3; D is tentatively TRBD1 or TRBD2 (5 bases each). This CDR3 has 14 amino acids. Germline CDR1 and CDR2: GTSNPN and SVGIG (reference sequence). V was pared by 0 bases and J by 2 bases, with 9 bases between. The CDR3 region is CAWSVSGTTDTQYF. The DNA for the CDR3 is TGTGCCTGGAGTGTGAGTGGGACCACAGATACGCAGTATTTT.

This chain uses TRBV6-5 with TRBJ1-6; possible D gene TRBD1, 6 bases. This CDR3 spans 15 amino acids. V gave up 4 bases and J gave up 4 bases, with 11 bases separating them. CDR1 is MNHEY and CDR2 is SVGAGI in the germline V gene. The CDR3 here is CASSWTTGYNSPLHF. CDR3 coding DNA: TGTGCCAGCAGTTGGACAACAGGGTATAATTCACCCCTCCACTTT.

A few counts support this clone. The chain recombines TRBV2 with TRBJ2-2, with D possibly matching TRBD2 (5 bases). This CDR3 contains 15 residues. Per germline, CDR1 SNHLY and CDR2 FYNNEI. V was shortened by 11 bases and J by 7 bases, with 23 bases between the two germline ends. CDR3: CAARPGSRGGGELFF. CDR3 nucleotide sequence: TGTGCCGCTAGGCCTGGTAGTCGTGGAGGCGGGGAGCTGTTTTTT.

V and J are TRBV6-5 and TRBJ1-4; D may be TRBD1 (5 bases). CDR3 size: 14 residues. Trimming removed 6 bases from V and 7 bases from J, with 15 bases in between. CDR1 MNHEY and CDR2 SVGAGI come from the germline V gene. The CDR3 reads CASSPRGWGEKLFF. CDR3 DNA sequence: TGTGCCAGCAGCCCCCGGGGGTGGGGTGAAAAACTGTTTTTT.

Note on this clone: Additional DNA sequences in this sample encode the identical CDR3. The chain links TRBV5-6 to TRBJ1-1, with unresolved D. In germline, CDR1 is SGHDT, CDR2 YYEEEE. CDR3 length equals 14 residues. V was cut by 0 bases and J by 0 bases, with 6 bases left in between. Here the CDR3 DNA reads TGTGCCAGCAGCTTGGACAGAATGAACACTGAAGCTTTCTTT. Protein sequence: CASSLDRMNTEAFF.

This clone has only a few counts. The J gene is TRBJ2-2, the V gene TRBV30; D unclear. Looked up from germline, CDR1 is GTSNPN and CDR2 is SVGIG (reference sequence). Trimming shortened V by 1 base and J by 6 bases, and 6 bases separated the two germline ends. The CDR3 runs 12 residues. DNA of the CDR3: TGTGCCTGGAGTGCCGGCCCCGGGGAGCTGTTTTTT. This encodes CAWSAGPGELFF.

The chain couples TRBV6-2 or TRBV6-3 to TRBJ2-5; TRBD2 is a possible D gene (7 bases). With 5 bases removed from V and 2 bases from J, the gap between germline ends came to 21 bases. In germline, CDR1 is MNHEY, CDR2 SVGEGT. This CDR3 region has 17 residues. CDR3 residues: CASSLVRAGAPQETQYF. For the CDR3, the DNA is TGTGCCAGCAGTCTCGTTCGGGCGGGGGCCCCACAAGAGACCCAGTACTTC.

V gene TRBV7-2 combines with J gene TRBJ2-1; D unresolved. The V and J ends lost 5 bases and 4 bases respectively, with 15 bases between them. CDR3 size: 15 residues. Germline V gene data show CDR1 as SGHTA and CDR2 as FQGNSA. CDR3 protein: CASSTRRTTYNEQFF. The CDR3, as DNA: TGTGCCAGCAGCACCCGGAGAACTACTTACAATGAGCAGTTCTTC.

The rearrangement joins TRBV5-3 to TRBJ2-7; TRBD2 matches at 11 bases. TRBV5-3 is marked as an open reading frame, function uncertain. V lost 4 bases and J lost 2; bases outside the gene matches: 2. The CDR3 loop spans 14 amino acids. CDR3 region: CARSPGLAAYEQYF. The CDR3 DNA follows: TGTGCCAGAAGCCCGGGACTAGCGGCCTACGAGCAGTACTTC.

V gene TRBV9 combines with J gene TRBJ2-7; D perhaps matches TRBD1 (5 bases). Trimming pared 3 bases from V and 2 bases from J, leaving 12 bases between. Germline lookup yields CDR1 SGDLS and CDR2 YYNGEE. The CDR3 is 14 amino acids. The CDR3 bases are TGTGCCAGCAGCGCAGGGAAATCCCCCTACGAGCAGTACTTC. This sequence encodes CASSAGKSPYEQYF.

The rearrangement joins TRBV7-7 to TRBJ2-7; D tentatively reads TRBD1 or TRBD2 (5 bases each). This CDR3 region has 13 residues. Germline assignment: CDR1 SSHAT and CDR2 FNYEAQ (reference sequence). The germline V and J ends were trimmed by 5 bases and 5 bases, with 13 bases remaining between them. CDR3 protein: CASSLGTRDEQYF. Written as DNA, the CDR3 is TGTGCCAGCAGCCTTGGGACCCGGGACGAGCAGTACTTC.

The chain joins TRBV4-3 to TRBJ1-6; D is ambiguous. The germline V and J ends were trimmed by 4 bases and 2 bases, with 12 bases remaining between them. Germline CDR1 is LGHNA and CDR2 is YSLEER. The CDR3 runs to 16 residues. In DNA, the CDR3 is TGCGCCAGCAGCCTCCGCGACGGGGCCTATAATTCACCCCTCCACTTT. Protein sequence: CASSLRDGAYNSPLHF.

The chain has TRBV19 and TRBJ1-4; D is unresolved. Between the trimmed V and J ends, which lost 1 base and 7 bases, there was a span of 10 bases. Germline values: CDR1 LNHDA, CDR2 SQIVND (reference sequence). CDR3 length equals 14 residues. The CDR3 nucleotides read TGTGCCAGTAGTATAGGCGGGGTTCCTGAAAAACTGTTTTTT. Translating it yields CASSIGGVPEKLFF.

The chain combines TRBV4-1 with TRBJ2-7; D is unresolved. The CDR3 extends over 15 amino acids. Germline CDR1 MGHRA, CDR2 YSYEKL. The germline V and J ends were trimmed by 0 bases and 3 bases, with 12 bases remaining between them. In DNA form, the CDR3 reads TGCGCCAGCAGCCAAGATCCCCTAAGATACTACGAGCAGTACTTC. Amino acid sequence: CASSQDPLRYYEQYF.

This sequence joins TRBV5-6 and TRBJ1-2; D remains ambiguous. Germline CDR1 reads SGHDT; CDR2 reads YYEEEE. The CDR3 runs to 15 residues. Trimming removed 4 bases at V and 2 bases at J, with 15 bases between. CDR3 loop: CASSDVGRPNYGYTF. CDR3 sequence (DNA): TGTGCCAGCAGCGACGTAGGCAGGCCGAACTATGGCTACACCTTC.

This rearrangement joins TRBV4-3 to TRBJ2-7; 11 nucleotides line up with TRBD1. The CDR3 contains 16 residues. V dropped 0 bases and J dropped 5; count of bases not matched to a gene: 6. The V gene's germline CDR1 is LGHNA and CDR2 YSLEER. The CDR3 loop reads CASSQDLGGQGDEQYF. CDR3 nucleotide sequence: TGCGCCAGCAGCCAAGATCTGGGGGGACAGGGGGACGAGCAGTACTTC.

This clone came up once. The V call is TRBV7-2, the J call TRBJ2-1; D might be TRBD1 or TRBD2, each matching 5 bases. V lost 1 base to trimming and J lost 10 bases, with 5 bases between them. CDR1 SGHTA and CDR2 FQGNSA come from the germline V gene. The CDR3 is made up of 11 amino acids. As DNA, the CDR3 is TGTGCCAGCAGCTTAGGGGGGGAGCAGTTCTTC. It specifies CASSLGGEQFF.

The V call is TRBV29-1, the J call TRBJ1-2; D ambiguous. Trimming removed 1 base from V and 9 bases from J, with 15 bases in between. The CDR3 spans 13 residues. Germline loops: CDR1 SQVTM, CDR2 ANQGSEA. CDR3 nucleotides: TGCAGCGTTGAAGGGACCGCCACAGTACGCTACACCTTC. Translating gives CSVEGTATVRYTF. The whole variable domain, remainder taken from reference TRBV29-1 and TRBJ1-2, is SAVISQKPSRDICQRGTSLTIQCQVDSQVTMMFWYRQQPGQSLTLIATANQGSEATYESGFVIDKFPISRPNLTFSTLTVSNMSPEDSSIYLCSVEGTATVRYTFGSGTRLTVV.

This rearrangement joins TRBV4-2 to TRBJ2-3; 8 bases map to TRBD2. The CDR3 spans 20 residues. Germline CDR1 LGHNA, CDR2 YNFKEQ. V trimming: 0 bases; J trimming: 4 bases; junction bases outside the gene matches: 18. The CDR3 DNA follows: TGTGCCAGCAGCCAAGAGCTTAGCGGGGCAGGAAAGTCGACCTCAGATACGCAGTATTTT. This gives the protein CASSQELSGAGKSTSDTQYF.

This rearrangement joins TRBV5-1 to TRBJ2-3; D gene unclear. This CDR3 comprises 12 residues. Trimming took off 1 base at V and 6 bases at J, with 6 bases between the two ends. Germline assignment: CDR1 SGHRS and CDR2 YFSETQ. The CDR3 nucleotides are TGCGCCAGCAGCTTGTTCTCGGATACGCAGTATTTT. Translation: CASSLFSDTQYF. Complete variable domain (other parts from reference TRBV5-1 and TRBJ2-3): KAGVTQTPRYLIKTRGQQVTLSCSPISGHRSVSWYQQTPGQGLQFLFEYFSETQRNKGNFPGRFSGRQFSNSRSEMNVSTLELGDSALYLCASSLFSDTQYFGPGTRLTVL.

The V and J genes are TRBV20-1 and TRBJ2-7, with 7 positions matching TRBD1. The CDR3 is 14 amino acids. Germline assignment: CDR1 DFQATT and CDR2 SNEGSKA (reference sequence). Losses at the gene ends were 3 bases for V and 6 bases for J; bases not matched to a gene: 11. The CDR3 DNA follows: TGCAGTGCTAGTTTCAGTCAAGGGGGCGGCGAGCAGTACTTC. This sequence encodes CSASFSQGGGEQYF.

The chain employs TRBV9 and TRBJ2-5; TRBD2 agrees at 12 bases. The V gene's germline CDR1 is SGDLS and CDR2 YYNGEE. This CDR3 region has 15 residues. J lost 1 base, V lost 4 bases, and 2 bases had no gene match. The CDR3 DNA sequence: TGTGCCAGCAGCTCTAGCGGGGGGGCCCAAGAGACCCAGTACTTC. It is translated as CASSSSGGAQETQYF.

The CDR3 coding sequence is TGTGCCAGCAGCTTAGAACCCAATCAGCCCCAGCATTTT. Residues: CASSLEPNQPQHF. V gene TRBV7-9 combines with J gene TRBJ1-5; D gene ambiguous. Per the germline V gene, CDR1 is SEHNR and CDR2 is FQNEAQ (reference sequence). V was trimmed by 1 base and J by 3 bases, leaving 4 bases between them. This CDR3 comprises 13 residues.

This sequence joins TRBV3-1 (or the pseudogene TRBV3-2) and TRBJ1-1; D uncertain. This CDR3 spans 14 amino acids. Germline CDR1 reads LGHDT; CDR2 reads YNNKEL (reference sequence). The V gene lost 0 bases and the J gene lost 3 bases, with 8 bases spanning the gap. The CDR3 here is CASSQDLRYTEAFF. The DNA of the CDR3 is TGTGCCAGCAGCCAAGATCTGAGGTACACTGAAGCTTTCTTT.

This chain links TRBV10-3 with TRBJ2-1, with D uncertain. Looked up from germline, CDR1 is ENHRY and CDR2 is SYGVKD. Trimming stripped 1 base from V and 5 bases from J, with 0 bases between. This CDR3 contains 11 residues. CDR3 loop: CAISEYNEQFF. CDR3 sequence (DNA): TGTGCCATCAGTGAGTACAATGAGCAGTTCTTC.

V and J are TRBV10-3 and TRBJ2-7, with D possibly matching TRBD1 (6 bases). The germline V gene has CDR1 ENHRY and CDR2 SYGVKD. V was trimmed by 0 bases and J by 0 bases, leaving 15 bases between them. This CDR3 is built from 17 residues. The CDR3 DNA sequence: TGTGCCATCAGTGAGTCTGAGCAGGGGAAACGCTCCTACGAGCAGTACTTC. Protein: CAISESEQGKRSYEQYF.

The chain has TRBV6-5 and TRBJ2-5, with D perhaps matching TRBD1 or TRBD2 (5 bases each). The CDR3 covers 14 residues. V lost 4 bases, J lost 5 bases, and 14 bases lay in between. CDR1 is MNHEY, CDR2 SVGAGI, per germline. CDR3 bases: TGTGCCAGCAGTTGGGGGAACAAAGGGGAGACCCAGTACTTC. Amino acid sequence: CASSWGNKGETQYF.

The chain is built from TRBV7-6 and TRBJ2-2; the match to TRBD2 covers 10 bases. After removal of 6 bases from V and 2 bases from J, the junction contained 3 bases not matched to a gene. CDR1 SGHVS and CDR2 FNYEAQ come from the germline V gene. The CDR3 loop spans 15 amino acids. The CDR3 spells CASSSSGSNTGELFF. The CDR3 DNA reads TGTGCCAGCAGTTCTAGCGGGAGTAACACCGGGGAGCTGTTTTTT.